A selection of T cell receptor beta chains follows, all from one sample in a study of chemoradiotherapy in HPV16-positive cancers. Method: immunoSEQ multiplex PCR; TCRdb's copy keeps in-frame clones and lacks some. Of under 15,000 clones detected, about 72% appear once; the ten largest clones hold 1.3% to 1.5%. The sample was taken from a patient who underwent chemoradiotherapy. These receptors originate from a human donor with HPV-associated anogenital cancer. CDR3s include the opening cysteine and the closing phenylalanine or tryptophan. A D gene is named only where the DNA matches it firmly. Clone size is stated in some rows and not others, as once, few, many or a class when expanded.

clone size | D gene | J gene | V gene | CDR3 protein | CDR3 DNA
- | - | TRBJ2-7 | TRBV6-5 | CASGEGWRHEQYF | TGTGCCAGCGGAGAGGGATGGCGGCACGAGCAGTACTTC
- | - | TRBJ1-1 | TRBV6-5 | CASGGRAPNTEAFF | TGTGCCTCCGGGGGACGGGCACCGAACACTGAAGCTTTCTTT
- | - | TRBJ1-1 | TRBV10-3 | CAISPRNTEAFF | TGTGCCATCAGCCCCAGGAACACTGAAGCTTTCTTT
once | - | TRBJ1-6 | TRBV7-2 | CASSLAAGGGSVMISPLHF | TGTGCCAGCAGCTTAGCGGCTGGGGGAGGGTCTGTAATGATTTCACCCCTCCACTTT
once | TRBD1 | TRBJ2-7 | TRBV4-3 | CASSQGSYRGPYEQYF | TGCGCCAGCAGCCAAGGTTCGTACAGGGGGCCCTACGAGCAGTACTTC
- | TRBD2 | TRBJ2-5 | TRBV7-2 | CASSLGAGGPRQETQYF | TGTGCCAGCAGCTTGGGAGCGGGGGGGCCGCGGCAAGAGACCCAGTACTTC
once | - | TRBJ2-4 | TRBV19 | CASMDTLAKNIQYF | TGTGCCAGTATGGACACTTTAGCCAAAAACATTCAGTACTTC
- | TRBD1 | TRBJ2-7 | TRBV6-5 | CASRETGPPFEQYF | TGTGCCAGCAGAGAGACAGGGCCTCCGTTCGAGCAGTACTTC
- | - | TRBJ2-7 | TRBV7-2 | CASSLTFRVGTAYEQYF | TGTGCCAGCAGCTTAACGTTCCGGGTCGGAACGGCCTACGAGCAGTACTTC
- | TRBD2 | TRBJ2-7 | TRBV18 | CASSRGERGLTYEQYF | TGTGCCAGCTCACGGGGGGAGCGGGGGCTAACCTACGAGCAGTACTTC
- | - | TRBJ1-3 | TRBV7-9 | CASSSSTTDSSGNTIYF | TGTGCCAGCAGCTCTTCGACGACAGACAGCTCTGGAAACACCATATATTTT
- | TRBD2 | TRBJ2-2 | TRBV9 | CASSVASGDTGELFF | TGTGCCAGCAGCGTAGCCAGCGGGGACACCGGGGAGCTGTTTTTT
- | - | TRBJ2-7 | TRBV7-8 | CASSPQIKSYEQYF | TGTGCCAGCAGCCCTCAGATCAAATCCTACGAGCAGTACTTC
- | - | TRBJ1-1 | TRBV27 | CASSRPAGNTEAFF | TGTGCCAGCAGTAGACCTGCGGGGAACACTGAAGCTTTCTTT
- | - | TRBJ1-5 | TRBV4-1 | CASSQDRYQPQHF | TGCGCCAGCAGCCAAGATCGGTATCAGCCCCAGCATTTT
- | - | TRBJ1-4 | TRBV4-3 | CASSQDLQGNEKLFF | TGCGCCAGCAGCCAAGATCTACAAGGGAATGAAAAACTGTTTTTT
- | - | TRBJ1-5 | TRBV7-9 | CASSLEGMVGHQPQHF | TGTGCCAGCAGCTTAGAGGGGATGGTAGGGCATCAGCCCCAGCATTTT
- | - | TRBJ1-1 | TRBV25-1 | CASADAVTEAFF | TGTGCCAGCGCGGACGCGGTCACTGAAGCTTTCTTT
- | - | TRBJ1-4 | TRBV2 | CASTLGGGEKLFF | TGTGCCAGCACCTTGGGAGGGGGTGAAAAACTGTTTTTT
- | - | TRBJ1-1 | TRBV2 | CAGGGDEAFF | TGTGCCGGAGGGGGGGATGAAGCTTTCTTT
- | TRBD2 | TRBJ2-1 | TRBV6-6 | CASSYGSGGNNEQFF | TGTGCCAGCAGTTACGGGTCGGGGGGGAACAATGAGCAGTTCTTC
- | - | TRBJ1-1 | TRBV7-3 | CASSLLSVPNTEAFF | TGTGCCAGCAGCTTACTTTCCGTGCCTAACACTGAAGCTTTCTTT
- | TRBD1 | TRBJ1-2 | TRBV7-2 | CASSLDRAVYGYTF | TGTGCCAGCAGCCTCGACAGGGCTGTCTATGGCTACACCTTC